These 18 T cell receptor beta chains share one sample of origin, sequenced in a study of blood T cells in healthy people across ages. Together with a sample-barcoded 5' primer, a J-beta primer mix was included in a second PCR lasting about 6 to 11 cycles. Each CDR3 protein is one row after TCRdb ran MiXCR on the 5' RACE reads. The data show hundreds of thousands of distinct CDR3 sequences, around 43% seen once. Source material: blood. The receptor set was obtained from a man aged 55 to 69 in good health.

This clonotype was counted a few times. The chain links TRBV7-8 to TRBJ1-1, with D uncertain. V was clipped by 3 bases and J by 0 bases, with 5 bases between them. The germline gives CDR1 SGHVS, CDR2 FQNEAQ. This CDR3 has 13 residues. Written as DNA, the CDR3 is TGTGCCAGCAGCTTCCTCATGAACACTGAAGCTTTCTTT. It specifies CASSFLMNTEAFF.

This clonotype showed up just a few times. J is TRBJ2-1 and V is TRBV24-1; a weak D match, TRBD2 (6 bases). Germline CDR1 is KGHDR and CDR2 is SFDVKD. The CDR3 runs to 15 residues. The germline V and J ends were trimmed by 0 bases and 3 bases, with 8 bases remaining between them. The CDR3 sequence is CATSDLGGIYNEQFF. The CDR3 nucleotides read TGTGCCACCAGTGATTTGGGGGGGATCTACAATGAGCAGTTCTTC.

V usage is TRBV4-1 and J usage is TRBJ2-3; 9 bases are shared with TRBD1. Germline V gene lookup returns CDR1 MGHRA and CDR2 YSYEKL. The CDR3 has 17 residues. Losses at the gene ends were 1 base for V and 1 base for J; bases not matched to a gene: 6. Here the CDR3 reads CASSQAGTGGRTDTQYF. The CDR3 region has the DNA TGCGCCAGCAGCCAAGCAGGCACAGGGGGCCGCACAGATACGCAGTATTTT.

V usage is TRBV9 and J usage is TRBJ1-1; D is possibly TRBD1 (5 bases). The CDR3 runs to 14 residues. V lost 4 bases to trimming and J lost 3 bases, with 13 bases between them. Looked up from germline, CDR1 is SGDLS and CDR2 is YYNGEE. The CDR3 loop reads CASSLRDGDTEAFF. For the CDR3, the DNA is TGTGCCAGCAGCCTACGGGACGGAGACACTGAAGCTTTCTTT.

The CDR3 nucleotides read TGCAGCGTTGGGGGCGGGGGCGAGCAGTACTTC. Protein product: CSVGGGGEQYF. The rearrangement uses TRBV29-1 and TRBJ2-7, with TRBD2 identical over 7 bases. The CDR3 sequence is 11 residues long. CDR1 is SQVTM, CDR2 ANQGSEA, per germline. V dropped 4 bases and J dropped 6; count of bases not matched to a gene: 3.

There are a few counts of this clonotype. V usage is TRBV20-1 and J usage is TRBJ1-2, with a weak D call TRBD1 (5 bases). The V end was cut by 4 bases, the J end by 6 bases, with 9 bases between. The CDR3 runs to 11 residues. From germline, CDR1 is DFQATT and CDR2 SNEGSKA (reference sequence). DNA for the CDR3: TGCAGTGCTACCAGGGTCGATGGCTACACCTTC. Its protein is CSATRVDGYTF.

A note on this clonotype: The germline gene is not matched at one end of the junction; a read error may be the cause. CDR3 in amino acids: CATSWGYQETQYF. The CDR3, as DNA: TGTGCCACCAGTTGGGGGTACCAAGAGACCCAGTACTTC. The chain employs TRBV10-3 and TRBJ2-5; D tentatively fits TRBD1 or TRBD2 (5 bases each). The CDR3 runs 13 residues. CDR1 and CDR2 from the germline V gene are ENHRY and SYGVKD.

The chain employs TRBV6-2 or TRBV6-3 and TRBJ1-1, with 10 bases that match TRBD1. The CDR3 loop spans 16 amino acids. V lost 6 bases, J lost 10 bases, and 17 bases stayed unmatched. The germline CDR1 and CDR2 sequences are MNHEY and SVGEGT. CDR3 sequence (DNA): TGTGCCAGCAGACTCACGACCGGGACAGGGGCGGTGAGAGCTTTCTTT. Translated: CASRLTTGTGAVRAFF.

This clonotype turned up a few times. CDR3 loop: CASSQDVRDPFGANVLTF. CDR3 DNA: TGCGCCAGCAGCCAAGATGTCAGGGATCCATTTGGGGCCAACGTCCTGACTTTC. The gene calls are TRBV4-3 and TRBJ2-6; maybe TRBD1 (5 bases). Trimming removed 0 bases from V and 3 bases from J, with 15 bases in between. Germline-derived CDR1 and CDR2 are LGHNA and YSLEER. There are 18 residues in the CDR3.

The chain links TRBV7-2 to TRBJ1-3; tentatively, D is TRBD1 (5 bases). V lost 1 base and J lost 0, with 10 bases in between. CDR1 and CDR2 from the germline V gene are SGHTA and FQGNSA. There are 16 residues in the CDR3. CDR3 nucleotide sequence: TGTGCCAGCAGCTTAGTGGCGGGACCCTCTGGAAACACCATATATTTT. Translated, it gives CASSLVAGPSGNTIYF. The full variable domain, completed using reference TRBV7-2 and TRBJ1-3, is GAGVSQSPSNKVTEKGKDVELRCDPISGHTALYWYRQSLGQGLEFLIYFQGNSAPDKSGLPSDRFSAERTGGSVSTLTIQRTQQEDSAVYLCASSLVAGPSGNTIYFGEGSWLTVV.

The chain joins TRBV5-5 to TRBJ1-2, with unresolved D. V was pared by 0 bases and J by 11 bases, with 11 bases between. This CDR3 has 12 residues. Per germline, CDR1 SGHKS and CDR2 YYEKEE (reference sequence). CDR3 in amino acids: CASSLVNAPYTF. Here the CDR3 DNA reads TGTGCCAGCAGCTTGGTCAACGCGCCTTACACCTTC.

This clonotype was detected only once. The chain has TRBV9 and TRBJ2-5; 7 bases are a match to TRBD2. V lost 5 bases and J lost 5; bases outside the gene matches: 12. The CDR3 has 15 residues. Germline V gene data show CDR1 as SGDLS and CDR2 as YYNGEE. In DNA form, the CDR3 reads TGTGCCAGCAGGCCGGCCTTGGGGACTATGGAGACCCAGTACTTC. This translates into CASRPALGTMETQYF. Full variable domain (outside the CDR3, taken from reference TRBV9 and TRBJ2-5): DSGVTQTPKHLITATGQRVTLRCSPRSGDLSVYWYQQSLDQGLQFLIQYYNGEERAKGNILERFSAQQFPDLHSELNLSSLELGDSALYFCASRPALGTMETQYFGPGTRLLVL.

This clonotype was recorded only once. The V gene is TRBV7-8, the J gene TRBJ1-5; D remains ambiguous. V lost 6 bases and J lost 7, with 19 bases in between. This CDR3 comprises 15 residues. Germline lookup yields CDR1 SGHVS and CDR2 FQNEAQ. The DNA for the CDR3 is TGTGCCAGCAGGAAGGGTGGGCCTTCCCCCCAGCCCCAGCATTTT. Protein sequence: CASRKGGPSPQPQHF.

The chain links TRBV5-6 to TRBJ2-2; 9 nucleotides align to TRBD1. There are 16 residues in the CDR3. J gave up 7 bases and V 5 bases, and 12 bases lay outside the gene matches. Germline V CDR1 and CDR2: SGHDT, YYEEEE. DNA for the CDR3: TGTGCCAGCAGGCCACAGGGGGCCCGTCTCCACGGGGAGCTGTTTTTT. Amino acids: CASRPQGARLHGELFF.

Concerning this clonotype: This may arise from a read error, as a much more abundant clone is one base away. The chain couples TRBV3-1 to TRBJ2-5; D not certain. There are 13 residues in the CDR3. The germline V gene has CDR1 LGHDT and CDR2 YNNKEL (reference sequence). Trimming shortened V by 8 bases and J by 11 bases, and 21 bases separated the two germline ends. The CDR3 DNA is TGTGCCAGCGGAAACCCCGGTCTTGACGGGCAGTACTTC. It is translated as CASGNPGLDGQYF.

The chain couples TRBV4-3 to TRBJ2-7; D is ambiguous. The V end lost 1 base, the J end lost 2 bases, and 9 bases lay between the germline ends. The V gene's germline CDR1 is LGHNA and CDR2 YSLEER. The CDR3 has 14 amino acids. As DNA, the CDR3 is TGCGCCAGCAGCCAAGGGTCAGGTACCTACGAGCAGTACTTC. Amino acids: CASSQGSGTYEQYF.

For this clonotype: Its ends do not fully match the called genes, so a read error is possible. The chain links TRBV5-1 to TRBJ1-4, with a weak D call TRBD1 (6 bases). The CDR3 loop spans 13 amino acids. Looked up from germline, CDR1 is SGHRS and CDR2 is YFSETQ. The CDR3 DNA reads TGTGCCAGCAGCCCGGAAGGACAGGAAAAACTGTTTTTT. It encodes CASSPEGQEKLFF.

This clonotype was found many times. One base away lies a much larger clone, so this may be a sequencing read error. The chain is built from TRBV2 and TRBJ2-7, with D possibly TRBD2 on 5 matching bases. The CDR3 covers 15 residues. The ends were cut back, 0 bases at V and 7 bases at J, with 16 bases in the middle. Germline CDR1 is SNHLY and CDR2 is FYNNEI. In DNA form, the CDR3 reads TGTGCCAGCAGTGAAGCAAGGGCGGGTGGGAATGAGCAGTACTTC. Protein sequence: CASSEARAGGNEQYF.